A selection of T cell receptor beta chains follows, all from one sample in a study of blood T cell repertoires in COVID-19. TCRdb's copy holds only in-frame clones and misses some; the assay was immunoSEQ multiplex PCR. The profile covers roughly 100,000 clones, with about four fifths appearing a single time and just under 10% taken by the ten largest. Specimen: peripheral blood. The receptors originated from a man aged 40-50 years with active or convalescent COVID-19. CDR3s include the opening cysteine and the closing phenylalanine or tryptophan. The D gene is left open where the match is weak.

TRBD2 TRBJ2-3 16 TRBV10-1 CATADSSGGFTDTQYF
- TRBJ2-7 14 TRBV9 CASSVAHSSYEQYF
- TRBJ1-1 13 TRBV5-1 CASGRVGYTEAFF
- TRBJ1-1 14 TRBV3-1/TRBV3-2 CASSREGPNTEAFF
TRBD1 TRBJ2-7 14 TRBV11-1 CASSLGDSSYEQYF
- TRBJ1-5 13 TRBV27 CASGPPGFQPQHF
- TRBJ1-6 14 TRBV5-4 CASSPGDYNSPLHF
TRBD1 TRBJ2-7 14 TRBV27 CASSPRDRAYEQYF
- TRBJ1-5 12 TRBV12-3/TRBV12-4 CASGWGGEPQHF
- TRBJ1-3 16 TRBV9 CASSVANQISGNTIYF
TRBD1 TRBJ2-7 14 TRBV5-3 CARSLEQGIYEQYF